This T cell receptor (beta chain) stems from a study of T-cell reconstitution after alpha-beta-depleted transplantation in children. For this clonotype: Its target is unknown.

As it was prepared, the TCRbeta library received unique molecular identifiers. TCRdb re-analysed the PCR reads in MiXCR, keeping a single row per CDR3 protein. The table includes around 190,000 distinct CDR3 sequences, about 6.6% detected once. CDR3 length equals 13 residues. The germline CDR1 and CDR2 sequences are DFQATT and SNEGSKA (reference sequence). V lost 6 bases and J 6 bases, leaving 15 bases between the germline ends. Regarding the study as a whole: Several hundred graft clones that had expanded were reportedly the source of alpha-beta T cells about two months after transplant.

This sample comprised PBMCs, obtained before TCRalphabeta/CD19-depleted stem cell transplant. The receptor was isolated from a boy aged 2 to 10 with acute lymphoblastic leukemia, due to receive a stem cell transplant. This chain uses TRBV20-1 with TRBJ2-1; tentatively, D is TRBD1 (6 bases). This CDR3 is CSARTGPPNEQFF. DNA of the CDR3: TGCAGTGCCCGAACAGGGCCCCCCAATGAGCAGTTCTTC.